This T cell receptor (beta chain) emerged from a study of T cells after posttransplantation cyclophosphamide. For this clone: Antigen unknown.

The CDR3 totals 15 residues. V lost 10 bases and J lost 3, with 21 bases in between. Germline assignment: CDR1 SGHNT and CDR2 YENEEA. Clones were read by immunoSEQ multiplex PCR, and TCRdb kept only the in-frame ones, dropping some. The data show 28,000 or so clones, just over 85% seen once. Study results and limitations: Tissue-infiltrating T cells from skin or gut overlapped little with blood T cells. After PTCy, TRB diversity resembled that of CNI/methotrexate controls. Donor CD8+ memory clones often dominated recipient blood repertoires at later times.

The rearrangement links TRBV11-3 to TRBJ1-2, with TRBD1 as a possible D gene (6 bases). The receptor comes from a man between 45 and 60 years old. Source material: PBMCs. The CDR3 DNA is TGTGCCATCAAAGGCGAGGGGGGGAAGGACTATGGCTACACCTTC. This encodes CAIKGEGGKDYGYTF.